This T cell receptor beta chain was profiled in a study of T cells in Graves' hyperthyroidism and ophthalmopathy. Study as a whole: Any treatment followed the collection of peripheral blood at initial diagnosis.

From RNA transcripts, TCR beta CDR3 regions were amplified. TCR CDR3 underwent first-round RT-PCR with the HTBI primer set. A single record per CDR3 protein comes from TCRdb applying MiXCR to the multiplex PCR reads. Of under 350,000 distinct CDR3 sequences listed, about a sixth are singletons. Diagnosis rested on symptoms, serum thyroxine and TRAb, thyroid ultrasound, and orbital computed tomography. Ten or more counts support this clonotype. V was pared by 3 bases and J by 3 bases, with 11 bases between. The CDR3 contains 14 residues. Germline values: CDR1 SGHAT, CDR2 FQNNGV. Sequenced input: blood. This chain joins TRBV11-2 and TRBJ1-1; no clear D. The TCR originated in a woman aged 60-75 years with Graves' ophthalmopathy. CDR3 bases: TGTGCCAGCAGCTTTAACGCCGCGGACACTGAAGCTTTCTTT. This translates into CASSFNAADTEAFF.